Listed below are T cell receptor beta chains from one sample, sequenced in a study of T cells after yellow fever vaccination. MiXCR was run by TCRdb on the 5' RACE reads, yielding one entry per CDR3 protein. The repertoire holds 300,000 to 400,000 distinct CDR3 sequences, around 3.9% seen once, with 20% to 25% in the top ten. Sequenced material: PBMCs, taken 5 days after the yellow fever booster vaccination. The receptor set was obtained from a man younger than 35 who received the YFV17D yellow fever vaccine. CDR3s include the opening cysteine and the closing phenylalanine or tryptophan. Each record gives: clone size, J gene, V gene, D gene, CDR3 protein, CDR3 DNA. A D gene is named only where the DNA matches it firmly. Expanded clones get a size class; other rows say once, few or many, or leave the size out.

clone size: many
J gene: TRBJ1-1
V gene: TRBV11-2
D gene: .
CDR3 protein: CASSPRPGATEAFF
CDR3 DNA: TGTGCCAGCAGCCCAAGACCGGGAGCCACTGAAGCTTTCTTT

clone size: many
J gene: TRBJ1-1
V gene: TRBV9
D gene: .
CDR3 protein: CASSRRGGTEAFF
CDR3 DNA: TGTGCCAGCAGTCGGCGGGGAGGAACTGAAGCTTTCTTT

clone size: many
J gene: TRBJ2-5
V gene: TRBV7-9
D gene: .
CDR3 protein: CASSFFVSRETQYF
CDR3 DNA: TGTGCCAGCAGCTTTTTTGTTAGCAGAGAGACCCAGTACTTC

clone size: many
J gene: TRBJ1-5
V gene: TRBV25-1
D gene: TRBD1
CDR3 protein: CASSESVGTGLDGQPQHF
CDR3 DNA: TGTGCCAGCAGTGAATCAGTCGGGACAGGGCTGGATGGTCAGCCCCAGCATTTT

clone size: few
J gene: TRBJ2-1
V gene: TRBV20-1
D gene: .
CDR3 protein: CSAPGVKYNEQFF
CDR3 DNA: TGCAGTGCTCCAGGGGTCAAGTACAATGAGCAGTTCTTC

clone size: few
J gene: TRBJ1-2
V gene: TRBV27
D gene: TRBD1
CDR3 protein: CASSPLDRDGYTF
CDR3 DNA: TGTGCCAGCAGTCCCCTGGACAGGGATGGCTACACCTTC

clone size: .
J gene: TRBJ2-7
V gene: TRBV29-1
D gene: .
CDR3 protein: CSVEERGWEQYF
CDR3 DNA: TGCAGCGTTGAAGAAAGAGGGTGGGAGCAGTACTTC

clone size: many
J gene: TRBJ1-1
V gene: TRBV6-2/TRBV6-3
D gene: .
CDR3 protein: CASSYFGGTEAFF
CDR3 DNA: TGTGCCAGCAGTTATTTCGGGGGAACTGAAGCTTTCTTT

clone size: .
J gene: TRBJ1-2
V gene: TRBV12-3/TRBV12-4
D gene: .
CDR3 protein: CASRDEDGAGGYTF
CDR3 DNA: TGTGCCAGCAGGGACGAGGACGGTGCTGGAGGCTACACCTTC

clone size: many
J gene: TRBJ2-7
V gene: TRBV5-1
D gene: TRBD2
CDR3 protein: CASSLKSGGHTYEQYF
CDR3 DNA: TGCGCCAGCAGCTTGAAAAGCGGGGGGCATACCTACGAGCAGTACTTC

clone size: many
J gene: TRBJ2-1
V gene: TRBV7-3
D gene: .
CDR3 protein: CASSPKAQGSGEQFF
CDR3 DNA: TGTGCCAGCAGCCCGAAGGCCCAGGGGTCGGGTGAGCAGTTCTTC

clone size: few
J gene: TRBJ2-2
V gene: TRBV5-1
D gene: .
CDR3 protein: CASSLVAGDTGELFF
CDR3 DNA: TGCGCCAGCAGCTTGGTTGCAGGGGACACCGGGGAGCTGTTTTTT

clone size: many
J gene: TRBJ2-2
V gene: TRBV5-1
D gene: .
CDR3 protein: CASKENGGNTGELFF
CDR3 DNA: TGCGCCAGCAAGGAGAACGGGGGAAACACCGGGGAGCTGTTTTTT

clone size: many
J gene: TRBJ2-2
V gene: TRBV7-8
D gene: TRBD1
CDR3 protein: CASSRQGNTGELFF
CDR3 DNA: TGTGCCAGCAGTCGACAGGGGAACACCGGGGAGCTGTTTTTT

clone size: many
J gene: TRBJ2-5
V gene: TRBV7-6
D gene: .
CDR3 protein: CASSSYREQETQYF
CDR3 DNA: TGTGCCAGCAGCTCATACAGGGAACAAGAGACCCAGTACTTC

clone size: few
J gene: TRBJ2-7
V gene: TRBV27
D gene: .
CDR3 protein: CASSVDGSYEQYF
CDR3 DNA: TGTGCCAGCTCAGTTGACGGAAGCTACGAGCAGTACTTC

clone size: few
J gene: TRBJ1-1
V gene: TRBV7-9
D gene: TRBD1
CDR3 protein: CASSLMGGQMEAFF
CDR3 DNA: TGTGCCAGCAGCTTAATGGGGGGACAGATGGAAGCTTTCTTT

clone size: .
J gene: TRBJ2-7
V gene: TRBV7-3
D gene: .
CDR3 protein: CASSPTVRAGNIHEQYF
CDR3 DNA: TGTGCCAGCAGCCCTACCGTGCGGGCAGGGAACATCCACGAGCAGTACTTC

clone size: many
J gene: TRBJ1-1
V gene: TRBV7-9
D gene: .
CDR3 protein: CASKSRDLGTEAFF
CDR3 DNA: TGTGCCAGCAAAAGCAGGGATCTTGGCACTGAAGCTTTCTTT

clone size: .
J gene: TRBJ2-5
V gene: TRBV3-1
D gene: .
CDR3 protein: CASSQDGTVQETQYF
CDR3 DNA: TGTGCCAGCAGCCAAGATGGTACAGTCCAAGAGACCCAGTACTTC

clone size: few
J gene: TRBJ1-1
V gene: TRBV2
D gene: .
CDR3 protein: CASMENTEAFF
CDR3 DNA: TGTGCCAGCATGGAGAACACTGAAGCTTTCTTT

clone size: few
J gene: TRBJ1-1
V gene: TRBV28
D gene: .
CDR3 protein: CASRIAETEAFF
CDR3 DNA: TGTGCCAGCAGAATCGCTGAGACTGAAGCTTTCTTT

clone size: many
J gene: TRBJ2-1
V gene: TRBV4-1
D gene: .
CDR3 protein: CANRGSSYNEQFF
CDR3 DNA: TGCGCCAACCGGGGGAGCTCCTACAATGAGCAGTTCTTC

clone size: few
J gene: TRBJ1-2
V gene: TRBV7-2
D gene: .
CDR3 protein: CASSFYRDYGYTF
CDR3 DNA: TGTGCCAGCAGCTTTTACAGGGACTATGGCTACACCTTC

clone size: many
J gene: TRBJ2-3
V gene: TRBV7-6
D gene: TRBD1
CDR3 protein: CASSFSGGAKDTQYF
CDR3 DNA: TGTGCCAGCAGCTTCTCAGGGGGCGCAAAAGATACGCAGTATTTT

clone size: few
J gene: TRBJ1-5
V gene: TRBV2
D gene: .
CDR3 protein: CASREESGQDQPQHF
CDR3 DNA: TGTGCCAGCAGGGAAGAGTCAGGCCAGGATCAGCCCCAGCATTTT

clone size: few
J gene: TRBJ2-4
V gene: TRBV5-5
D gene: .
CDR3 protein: CASSLQVAKNIQYF
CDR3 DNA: TGTGCCAGCAGCTTGCAGGTAGCCAAAAACATTCAGTACTTC

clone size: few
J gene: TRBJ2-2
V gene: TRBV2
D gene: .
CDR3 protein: CARAEGLNTGELFF
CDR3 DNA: TGTGCCAGGGCCGAGGGACTTAACACCGGGGAGCTGTTTTTT

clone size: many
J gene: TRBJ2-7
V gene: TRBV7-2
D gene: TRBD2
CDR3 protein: CASSFAGGPGEQYF
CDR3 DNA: TGTGCCAGCAGCTTCGCGGGGGGGCCGGGTGAGCAGTACTTC

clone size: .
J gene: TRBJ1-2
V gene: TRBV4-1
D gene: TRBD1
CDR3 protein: CASSLTGQAGYGYTF
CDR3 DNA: TGCGCCAGCAGCCTTACGGGACAGGCTGGCTATGGCTACACCTTC

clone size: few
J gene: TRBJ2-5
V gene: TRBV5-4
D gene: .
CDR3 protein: CASSLGPGSQETQYF
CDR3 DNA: TGTGCCAGCAGCTTGGGTCCGGGGAGCCAAGAGACCCAGTACTTC

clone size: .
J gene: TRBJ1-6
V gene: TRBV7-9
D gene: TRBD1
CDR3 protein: CASSSDRGSPLHF
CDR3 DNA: TGTGCCAGCAGCTCGGACAGGGGTTCACCCCTCCACTTT

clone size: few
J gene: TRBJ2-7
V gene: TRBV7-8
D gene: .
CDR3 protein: CASSSRTEPTYEQYF
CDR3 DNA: TGTGCCAGCAGCTCTCGGACAGAGCCAACCTACGAGCAGTACTTC

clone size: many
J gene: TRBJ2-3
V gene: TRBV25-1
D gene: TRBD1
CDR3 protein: CASSKTRDRVTDTQYF
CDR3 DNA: TGTGCCAGCAGTAAAACCCGGGACAGGGTCACAGATACGCAGTATTTT

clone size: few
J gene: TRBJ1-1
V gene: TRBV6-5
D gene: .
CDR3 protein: CASSYSRAVMNTEAFF
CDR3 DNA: TGTGCCAGCAGTTACTCTCGGGCGGTAATGAACACTGAAGCTTTCTTT

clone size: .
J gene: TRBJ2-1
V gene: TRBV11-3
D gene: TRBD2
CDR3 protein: CASSVSSGTYNEQFF
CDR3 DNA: TGTGCCAGCAGCGTCTCTAGCGGGACGTACAATGAGCAGTTCTTC

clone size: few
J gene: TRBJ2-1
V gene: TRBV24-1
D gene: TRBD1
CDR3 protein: CATSDPGQGRDNEQFF
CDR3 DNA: TGTGCCACCAGTGACCCTGGACAGGGAAGAGACAATGAGCAGTTCTTC

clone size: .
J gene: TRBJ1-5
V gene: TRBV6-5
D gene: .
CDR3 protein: CASSRSYTQGWGNQPQHF
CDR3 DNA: TGTGCCAGCAGTCGCTCATATACTCAGGGATGGGGCAATCAGCCCCAGCATTTT

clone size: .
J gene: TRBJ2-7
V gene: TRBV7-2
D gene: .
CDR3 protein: CASSPHQPGLSYEQYF
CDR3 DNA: TGTGCCAGCAGCCCCCATCAGCCGGGCCTCTCCTACGAGCAGTACTTC

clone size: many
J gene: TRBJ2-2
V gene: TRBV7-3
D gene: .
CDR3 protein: CASSLTLGALTGELFF
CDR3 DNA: TGTGCCAGCAGCTTAACGCTGGGGGCCCTCACCGGGGAGCTGTTTTTT

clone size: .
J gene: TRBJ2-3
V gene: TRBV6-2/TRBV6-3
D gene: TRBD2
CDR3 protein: CASSYVGGATDTQYF
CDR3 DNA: TGTGCCAGCAGTTACGTCGGGGGGGCAACAGATACGCAGTATTTT

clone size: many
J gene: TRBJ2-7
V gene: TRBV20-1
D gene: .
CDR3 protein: CSAGALGAHEQYF
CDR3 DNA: TGCAGTGCTGGGGCGTTGGGGGCCCACGAGCAGTACTTC

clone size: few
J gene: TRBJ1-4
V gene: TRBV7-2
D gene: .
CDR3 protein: CASSLVGYTEKLFF
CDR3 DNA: TGTGCCAGCAGCTTAGTGGGGTACACTGAAAAACTGTTTTTT

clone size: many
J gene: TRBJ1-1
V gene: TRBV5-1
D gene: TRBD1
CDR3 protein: CASSLGAGGSTEAFF
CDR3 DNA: TGCGCCAGCAGCTTGGGGGCAGGGGGAAGCACTGAAGCTTTCTTT

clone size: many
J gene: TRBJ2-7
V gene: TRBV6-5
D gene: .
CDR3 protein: CASSYSPGGTREQYF
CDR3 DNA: TGTGCCAGCAGTTACTCTCCAGGGGGGACGAGAGAGCAGTACTTC

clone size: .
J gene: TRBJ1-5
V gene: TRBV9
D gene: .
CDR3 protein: CASSVAPNQPQHF
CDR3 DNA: TGTGCCAGCAGCGTAGCCCCCAATCAGCCCCAGCATTTT

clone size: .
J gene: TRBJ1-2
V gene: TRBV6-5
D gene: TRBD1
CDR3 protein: CASRDRVRGYTF
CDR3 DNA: TGTGCCAGCAGGGACAGGGTGCGTGGCTACACCTTC

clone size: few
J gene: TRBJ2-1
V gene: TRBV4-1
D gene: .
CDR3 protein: CASSQGGGTEQFF
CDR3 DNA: TGCGCCAGCAGCCAAGGTGGAGGCACTGAGCAGTTCTTC

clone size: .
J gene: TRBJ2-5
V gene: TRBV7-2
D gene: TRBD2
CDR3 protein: CASSLIGSGGRETQYF
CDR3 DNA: TGTGCCAGCAGCTTAATCGGGAGCGGGGGACGAGAGACCCAGTACTTC

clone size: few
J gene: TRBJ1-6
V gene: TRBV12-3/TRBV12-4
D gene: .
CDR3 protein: CASSLQWGNSPLHF
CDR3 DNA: TGTGCCAGCAGCCTACAGTGGGGAAATTCACCCCTCCACTTT